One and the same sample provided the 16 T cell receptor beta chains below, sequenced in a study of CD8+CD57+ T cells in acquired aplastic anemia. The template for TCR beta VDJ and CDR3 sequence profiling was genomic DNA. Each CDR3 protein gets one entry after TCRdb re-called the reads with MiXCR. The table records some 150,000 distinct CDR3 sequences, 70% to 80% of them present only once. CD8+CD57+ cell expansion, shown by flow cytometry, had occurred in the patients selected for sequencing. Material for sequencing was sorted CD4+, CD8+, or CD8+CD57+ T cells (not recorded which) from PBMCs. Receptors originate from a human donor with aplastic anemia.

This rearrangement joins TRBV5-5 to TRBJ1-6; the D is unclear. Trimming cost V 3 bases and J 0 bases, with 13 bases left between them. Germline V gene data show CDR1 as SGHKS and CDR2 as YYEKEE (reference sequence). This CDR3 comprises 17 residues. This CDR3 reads CASSSADSSSYNSPLHF. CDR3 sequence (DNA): TGTGCCAGCAGCTCAGCCGACTCCAGCTCCTATAATTCACCCCTCCACTTT.

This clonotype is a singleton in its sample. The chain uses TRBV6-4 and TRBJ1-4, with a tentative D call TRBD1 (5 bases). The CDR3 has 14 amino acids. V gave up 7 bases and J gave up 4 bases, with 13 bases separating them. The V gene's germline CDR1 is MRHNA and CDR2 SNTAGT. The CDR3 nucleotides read TGTGCCAGCACCGCGGGGCACGGTAATGAAAAACTGTTTTTT. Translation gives CASTAGHGNEKLFF.

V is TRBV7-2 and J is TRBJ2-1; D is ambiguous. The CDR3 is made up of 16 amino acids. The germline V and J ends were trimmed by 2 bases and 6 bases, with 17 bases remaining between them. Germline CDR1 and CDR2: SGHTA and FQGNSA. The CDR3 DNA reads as TGTGCCAGCAGCTTATCGCATTTAGGGCTGGGCAATGAGCAGTTCTTC. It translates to CASSLSHLGLGNEQFF.

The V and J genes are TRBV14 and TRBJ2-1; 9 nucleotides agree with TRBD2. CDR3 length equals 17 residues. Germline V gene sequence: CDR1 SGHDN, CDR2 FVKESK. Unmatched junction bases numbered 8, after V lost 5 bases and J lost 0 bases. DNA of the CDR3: TGTGCCAGCAGCATAGACAGAGCGGGAGGCTCCTACAATGAGCAGTTCTTC. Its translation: CASSIDRAGGSYNEQFF.

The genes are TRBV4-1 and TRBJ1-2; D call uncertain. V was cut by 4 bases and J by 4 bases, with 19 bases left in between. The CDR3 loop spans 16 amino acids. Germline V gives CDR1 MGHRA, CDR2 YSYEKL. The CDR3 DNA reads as TGCGCCAGCAGCCCCTCCTCCCGAGAGGGCTTCTATGGCTACACCTTC. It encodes CASSPSSREGFYGYTF.

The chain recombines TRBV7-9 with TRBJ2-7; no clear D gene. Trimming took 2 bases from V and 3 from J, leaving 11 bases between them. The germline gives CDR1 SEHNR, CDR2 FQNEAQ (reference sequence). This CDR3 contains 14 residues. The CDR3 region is CASSLFGGNYEQYF. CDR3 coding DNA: TGTGCCAGCAGCTTATTTGGCGGAAACTACGAGCAGTACTTC.

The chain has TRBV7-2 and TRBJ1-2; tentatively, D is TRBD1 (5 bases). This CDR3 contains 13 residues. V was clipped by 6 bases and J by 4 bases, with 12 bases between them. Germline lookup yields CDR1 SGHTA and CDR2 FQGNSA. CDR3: CASSQGPTYGYTF. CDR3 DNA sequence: TGTGCCAGCAGTCAGGGACCGACCTATGGCTACACCTTC.

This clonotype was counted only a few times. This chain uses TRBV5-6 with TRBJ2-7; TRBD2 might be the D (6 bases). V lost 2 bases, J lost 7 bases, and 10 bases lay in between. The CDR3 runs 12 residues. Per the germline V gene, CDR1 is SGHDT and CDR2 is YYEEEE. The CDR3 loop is CASSFPGREQYF. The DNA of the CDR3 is TGTGCCAGCAGCTTCCCAGGGAGGGAGCAGTACTTC.

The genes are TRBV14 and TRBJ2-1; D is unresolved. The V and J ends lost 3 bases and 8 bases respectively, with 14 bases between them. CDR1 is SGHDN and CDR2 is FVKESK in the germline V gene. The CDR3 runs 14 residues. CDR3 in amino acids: CASSQVINNYEQFF. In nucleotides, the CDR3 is TGTGCCAGCAGCCAGGTAATCAATAACTATGAGCAGTTCTTC.

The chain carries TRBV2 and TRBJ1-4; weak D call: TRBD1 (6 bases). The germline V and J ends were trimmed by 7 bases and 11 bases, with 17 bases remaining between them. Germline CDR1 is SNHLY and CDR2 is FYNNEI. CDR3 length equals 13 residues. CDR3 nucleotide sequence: TGTGCCAGCATCAAGGAACAGGGTGCGAAACTGTTTTTT. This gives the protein CASIKEQGAKLFF.

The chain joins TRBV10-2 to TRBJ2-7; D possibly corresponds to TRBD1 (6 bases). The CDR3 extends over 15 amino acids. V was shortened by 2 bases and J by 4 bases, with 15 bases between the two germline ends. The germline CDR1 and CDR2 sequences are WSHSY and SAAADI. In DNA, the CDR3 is TGCGCCAGCAGTGAGAGGGCAGGGGTGGGGTACGAGCAGTACTTC. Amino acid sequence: CASSERAGVGYEQYF.

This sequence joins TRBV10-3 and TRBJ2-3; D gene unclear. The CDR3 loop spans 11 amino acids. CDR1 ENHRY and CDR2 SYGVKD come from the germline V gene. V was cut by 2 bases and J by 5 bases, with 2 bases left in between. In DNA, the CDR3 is TGTGCCATCAGTGAGGGAGATACGCAGTATTTT. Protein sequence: CAISEGDTQYF.

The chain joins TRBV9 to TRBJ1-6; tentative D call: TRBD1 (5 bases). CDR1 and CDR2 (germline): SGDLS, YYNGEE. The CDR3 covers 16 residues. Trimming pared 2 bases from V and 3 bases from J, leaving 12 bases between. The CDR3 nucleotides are TGTGCCAGCAGCGTGGGAGGGACGAACTATAATTCACCCCTCCACTTT. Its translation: CASSVGGTNYNSPLHF. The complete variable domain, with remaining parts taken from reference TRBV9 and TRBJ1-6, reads DSGVTQTPKHLITATGQRVTLRCSPRSGDLSVYWYQQSLDQGLQFLIQYYNGEERAKGNILERFSAQQFPDLHSELNLSSLELGDSALYFCASSVGGTNYNSPLHFGNGTRLTVT.

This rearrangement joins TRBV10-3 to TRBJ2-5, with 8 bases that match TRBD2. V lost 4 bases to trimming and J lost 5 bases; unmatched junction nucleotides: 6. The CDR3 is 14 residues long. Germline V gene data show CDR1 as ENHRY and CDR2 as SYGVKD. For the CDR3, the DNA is TGTGCCATCAGTGGAGCGGGAGCTCGGGAGACCCAGTACTTC. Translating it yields CAISGAGARETQYF.

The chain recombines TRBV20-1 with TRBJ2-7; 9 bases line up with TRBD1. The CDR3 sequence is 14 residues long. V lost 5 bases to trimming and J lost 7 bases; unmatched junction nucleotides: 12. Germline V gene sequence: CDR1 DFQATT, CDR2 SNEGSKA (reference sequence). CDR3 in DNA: TGCAGTGCTGGGGTCCGGGACAGGGAGGGGGAGCAGTACTTC. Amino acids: CSAGVRDREGEQYF.

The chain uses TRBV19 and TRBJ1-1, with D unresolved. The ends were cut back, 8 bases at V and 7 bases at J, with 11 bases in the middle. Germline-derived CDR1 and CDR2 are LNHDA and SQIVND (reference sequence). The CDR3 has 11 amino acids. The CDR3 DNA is TGTGCCAGTTCCCTATGGAGTGAAGCTTTCTTT. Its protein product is CASSLWSEAFF. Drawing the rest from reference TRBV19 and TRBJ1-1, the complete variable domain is DGGITQSPKYLFRKEGQNVTLSCEQNLNHDAMYWYRQDPGQGLRLIYYSQIVNDFQKGDIAEGYSVSREKKESFPLTVTSAQKNPTAFYLCASSLWSEAFFGQGTRLTVV.